The T cell receptor (beta chain) under discussion was sequenced for a study of T cells in lung cancer brain metastases. This CDR3 is 15 amino acids long. Germline CDR1 is SGHVS and CDR2 is FQNEAQ. Either synchronous oligometastatic disease or delayed solitary brain metastasis recurrence led to resection. TCRdb keeps only in-frame clones here, not all; method: immunoSEQ multiplex PCR. There are about 4,900 clones in the sample; less than 90% occur only once, and 2.5% to 3.5% lies in the top ten. General study results and limits: Most clones were lesion-specific, with limited overlap between paired lesions (Morisita around 0.2). Paired primaries held more unique productive clones than brain metastases (median approximately 4,500 versus 1,500).

Notes on this clone: Its antigen is as yet unknown. At one boundary the junction diverges from the germline segment, which might be a read error. At the DNA level, this CDR3 is encoded by other sequences in the same sample as well.

The sequence was collected from a woman in her fifties or sixties with non-small cell lung cancer. The V gene is TRBV7-8, the J gene TRBJ2-5, with a weak D call TRBD1 (6 bases). The sample was tumor tissue from the primary lung tumor. The CDR3 is CASSQTGFNQETQYF. CDR3 nucleotide sequence: TGTGCTAGCAGCCAGACAGGTTTTAATCAAGAGACCCAGTACTTC.